The source of this T cell receptor beta chain is a study of T cells in Graves' hyperthyroidism and ophthalmopathy. The study excluded patients with uncontrolled infection, other autoimmune disease, pregnancy or lactation. The study based diagnoses on clinical symptoms, serum thyroxine and TRAb, thyroid ultrasound and orbital computed tomography. Blood was drawn at first hyperthyroidism diagnosis, before any ophthalmopathy symptoms. Trimming stripped 7 bases from V and 4 bases from J, with 11 bases between. CDR3 length: 13 residues. Looked up from germline, CDR1 is MDHEN and CDR2 is SYDVKM. Of note for this clonotype: Its matching antigen is unknown. This may arise from a read error, as a much more abundant clone is one base away. Because it lacks the conserved phenylalanine or tryptophan at the end, this CDR3 is likely a read error.

Study observations and caveats: From stable hyperthyroidism, ophthalmopathy was set apart by a 13 V-J model.

There were TCR beta CDR3 regions amplified from RNA transcripts. With the HTBI primer set, the TCR CDR3 went through a first round of RT-PCR. TCRdb reprocessed the multiplex PCR reads with MiXCR, giving one entry per CDR3 protein. The table records fewer than 450,000 distinct CDR3 sequences, approximately 17% of them present only once. The clonotype originates from a woman under 40 with Graves' hyperthyroidism that later progressed to Graves' ophthalmopathy. The chain combines TRBV28 with TRBJ2-1; no clear D. The sample was blood. Here the CDR3 reads CASTGFFYNEQFS. CDR3 nucleotides: TGTGCCAGCACTGGGTTCTTTTACAATGAGCAGTTCTCC.